The next 10 T cell receptor beta chains were all read from a single sample in a study of CD8 T cells in ankylosing spondylitis. TCRdb ran MiXCR on the 5' RACE reads and lists one entry per CDR3 protein. The sample shows about 140,000 distinct CDR3 sequences, roughly 8% of them seen only once. Sequenced: synovial fluid, either unsorted or a sorted T cell fraction (not recorded which). The source of these receptors is a male donor with ankylosing spondylitis.

The rearrangement joins TRBV11-2 to TRBJ2-5; tentative D call: TRBD2 (6 bases). Trimming pared 3 bases from V and 2 bases from J, leaving 13 bases between. The CDR3 totals 15 residues. The germline V gene has CDR1 SGHAT and CDR2 FQNNGV. The chain's CDR3 is CASSLRGGYQETQYF. The DNA for the CDR3 is TGTGCCAGCAGCTTGAGGGGAGGTTATCAAGAGACCCAGTACTTC.

This clonotype was seen many times. J is TRBJ1-4 and V is TRBV20-1; D is possibly TRBD1 (6 bases). CDR1 and CDR2 (germline): DFQATT, SNEGSKA (reference sequence). Trimming removed 6 bases from V and 1 base from J, with 9 bases in between. The CDR3 is 13 amino acids. As DNA, the CDR3 is TGCAGTGCAAGGACAGTAACTAATGAAAAACTGTTTTTT. Its translation: CSARTVTNEKLFF.

The CDR3: CASSQDSRGNTGELFF. Here the CDR3 DNA reads TGCGCCAGCAGCCAAGATTCGAGGGGGAACACCGGGGAGCTGTTTTTT. The rearrangement links TRBV4-3 to TRBJ2-2; TRBD1 or TRBD2 may be the D gene (5 bases each). The germline gives CDR1 LGHNA, CDR2 YSLEER. Trimming removed 0 bases from V and 1 base from J, with 9 bases in between. CDR3 length: 16 amino acids.

This clonotype was seen once. The V and J genes are TRBV20-1 and TRBJ2-1; 9 nucleotides agree with TRBD2. Trimming cost V 0 bases and J 0 bases; bases outside gene matches: 6. Germline V lookup: CDR1 DFQATT, CDR2 SNEGSKA (reference sequence). The CDR3 sequence is 17 residues long. The CDR3: CSARDFQRGVSYNEQFF. DNA of the CDR3: TGCAGTGCTAGAGATTTCCAGCGGGGGGTCTCCTACAATGAGCAGTTCTTC.

The chain recombines TRBV10-3 with TRBJ2-7; D not certain. CDR1 and CDR2 (germline): ENHRY, SYGVKD. The germline V and J ends were trimmed by 10 bases and 3 bases, with 10 bases remaining between them. The CDR3 is made up of 11 amino acids. Here the CDR3 reads CASRRNYEQYF. The CDR3 nucleotides read TGTGCCAGTCGTCGGAACTACGAGCAGTACTTC.

Only a few counts were recorded for this clonotype. This chain uses TRBV12-3 or TRBV12-4 with TRBJ2-2; 7 bases are shared with TRBD1. After removal of 10 bases from V and 5 bases from J, the junction contained 7 bases not matched to a gene. The CDR3 contains 13 residues. CDR3 protein: CATRQGGTGELFF. CDR3 sequence (DNA): TGTGCCACCCGACAGGGTGGAACCGGGGAGCTGTTTTTT.

This clonotype was counted a few times. This chain links TRBV20-1 with TRBJ1-1; D is perhaps TRBD1 (5 bases). CDR1 is DFQATT and CDR2 is SNEGSKA in the germline V gene (reference sequence). The CDR3 spans 14 residues. The V gene lost 5 bases and the J gene lost 6 bases, with 19 bases spanning the gap. CDR3 residues: CSAYSPGITAEAFF. CDR3 DNA sequence: TGCAGTGCTTACAGTCCAGGGATAACGGCTGAAGCTTTCTTT.

This clonotype occurred many times. The DNA of the CDR3 is TGCAGTGCTAGAACACAGAGTTTCTACAATGAGCAGTTCTTC. Its translation is CSARTQSFYNEQFF. The chain recombines TRBV20-1 with TRBJ2-1; D unresolved. V was cut by 2 bases and J by 3 bases, with 11 bases left in between. The CDR3 is 14 residues long. CDR1 and CDR2 from the germline V gene are DFQATT and SNEGSKA (reference sequence).

This clonotype was recorded at least ten times. The J gene is TRBJ2-7, the V gene TRBV5-1; D not certain. The CDR3 spans 14 residues. In germline, CDR1 is SGHRS, CDR2 YFSETQ. Trimming took off 3 bases at V and 3 bases at J, with 13 bases between the two ends. The chain's CDR3 is CASSSDSVLYEQYF. The CDR3 DNA is TGCGCCAGCAGCTCCGACTCAGTCCTCTACGAGCAGTACTTC.

The chain has TRBV27 and TRBJ1-2; tentatively, D is TRBD1 (5 bases). The germline V gene encodes CDR1 MNHEY and CDR2 SMNVEV (reference sequence). Trimming cost V 2 bases and J 6 bases, with 10 bases left between them. The CDR3 extends over 13 amino acids. DNA of the CDR3: TGTGCCAGCAGTTTAATCGGCAGGGATGGCTACACCTTC. Its translation: CASSLIGRDGYTF.